This TCR beta chain comes out of a study of blood T cell repertoires in COVID-19. In the study overall: Recovery among Cohort 3 donors was established by two negative PCRs, clearance, or symptom resolution.

This CDR3 is built from 17 residues. V lost 2 bases, J lost 4 bases, and 10 bases stayed unmatched. From germline, CDR1 is LNHDA and CDR2 SQIVND (reference sequence). The method was immunoSEQ multiplex PCR; TCRdb's version includes in-frame clones alone and lacks a portion of them. Of 330,000 or so clones in the sample, around 87% were seen once. This clone was seen only a few times. Participant ages covered roughly 18 to 89 years across 20 to 25 US areas. Participants' own reports of clinical history determined their cohort assignment. The source is a man between 35 and 55 years old in a cohort exposed to, infected with or recovered from COVID-19 (not recorded which). The V and J genes are TRBV19 and TRBJ2-7; 11 bases match TRBD2. The sequenced sample consisted of PBMCs or T cells enriched from blood (not recorded which). CDR3 residues: CASSIRTTSGSSYEQYF. The CDR3 nucleotides read TGTGCCAGTAGTATACGAACAACTAGCGGGAGTTCGTACGAGCAGTACTTC.